This TCR beta chain was observed in a study of T cell clones after liver transplantation. Clones were read by immunoSEQ multiplex PCR, and TCRdb kept only the in-frame ones, dropping some. Of some 59,000 clones listed, under 85% are singletons. The sample in question was CD4+ T cells from blood, obtained at the 22-month timepoint. This clonotype was sampled from a human patient who received a liver transplant. Among the T cells, some may be from the graft donor.

The CDR3 DNA follows: TGTGCCTGGATTGAAGCTTTCTTT. Translating gives CAWIEAFF. This chain joins TRBV30 and TRBJ1-1; D is uncertain. This CDR3 has 8 amino acids. Between the trimmed V and J ends, which lost 4 bases and 7 bases, there was a span of 1 base. Germline V gene data show CDR1 as GTSNPN and CDR2 as SVGIG (reference sequence). Using reference TRBV30 and TRBJ1-1 for the parts outside the CDR3, the full variable domain is SQTIHQWPATLVQPVGSPLSLECTVEGTSNPNLYWYRQAAGRGLQLLFYSVGIGQISSEVPQNLSASRPQDRQFILSSKKLLLSDSGFYLCAWIEAFFGQGTRLTVV.